Following are 16 T cell receptor beta chains from one sample sequenced in a study of control samples from healthy donors and cancer patients (dated by TCRdb to 2018 to 2021). Libraries were built with the immunoSEQ multiplex PCR assay. The source is immuneACCESS, and TCRdb retained only in-frame sequences with V and J called. Part of the clones is not carried over; for the studies checked, unresolved V genes explain less than half of this, and the remainder is unexplained. The sample contains 190,000 or so clones, about 93% of them found a single time. Jointly, the top ten make up over 1.3% of the sample. The material sequenced was blood. The receptors shown here come from a man aged 18 to 35 in good health.

V and J are TRBV12-3 or TRBV12-4 and TRBJ2-1; unclear D gene. The V end was cut by 3 bases, the J end by 6 bases, with 9 bases between. The CDR3 loop spans 13 amino acids. The CDR3 spells CASSLNWLNEQFF. CDR3 sequence (DNA): TGTGCCAGCAGTTTGAACTGGCTCAATGAGCAGTTCTTC.

The rearrangement links TRBV23-1 to TRBJ2-7; 9 bases line up with TRBD1. TRBV23-1 is identified as an open reading frame with a role that is uncertain. The CDR3 runs 16 residues. V dropped 2 bases and J dropped 2; count of bases not matched to a gene: 7. CDR3 DNA sequence: TGCGCCAGCAGTCAACGGGACAGGGTGCAAGCCTACGAGCAGTACTTC. Encoded protein: CASSQRDRVQAYEQYF.

The chain joins TRBV6-4 to TRBJ2-2; unclear D gene. This CDR3 region has 17 residues. Germline CDR1 and CDR2: MRHNA and SNTAGT. The V end was cut by 2 bases, the J end by 0 bases, with 13 bases between. The CDR3 protein is CASSDIPPFANTGELFF. The CDR3 nucleotides read TGTGCCAGCAGTGACATCCCACCGTTCGCGAACACCGGGGAGCTGTTTTTT.

The gene calls are TRBV19 and TRBJ1-4; D not certain. The CDR3 is 11 amino acids. The germline CDR1 and CDR2 sequences are LNHDA and SQIVND (reference sequence). V lost 3 bases, J lost 14 bases, and 10 bases lay in between. The CDR3 is CASSIHSLLFF. CDR3 nucleotide sequence: TGTGCCAGTAGTATTCACAGTTTGCTGTTTTTT.

Written as DNA, the CDR3 is TGTGCCAGCTCACCGGTGGGAGATACGCAGTATTTT. Translated, it gives CASSPVGDTQYF. J is TRBJ2-3 and V is TRBV18; D ambiguous. Germline V gene data show CDR1 as KGHSH and CDR2 as LQKENI. Trimming left V 3 bases short and J 5 bases short, with 6 bases between. The CDR3 sequence is 12 residues long. Full variable domain (rest looked up from reference TRBV18 and TRBJ2-3): NAGVMQNPRHLVRRRGQEARLRCSPMKGHSHVYWYRQLPEEGLKFMVYLQKENIIDESGMPKERFSAEFPKEGPSILRIQQVVRGDSAAYFCASSPVGDTQYFGPGTRLTVL.

The chain couples TRBV30 to TRBJ2-7, with 9 bases that match TRBD1. The trim removed 5 bases at V and 1 base at J, leaving 6 bases unmatched. The CDR3 has 14 amino acids. Germline V gene lookup returns CDR1 GTSNPN and CDR2 SVGIG (reference sequence). The CDR3 DNA reads as TGTGCCTGGCAGACAGGGGGATGGTCCTACGAGCAGTACTTC. Its protein is CAWQTGGWSYEQYF.

The chain links TRBV6-5 to TRBJ2-7; 8 nucleotides align to TRBD2. Trimming at V came to 7 bases and at J to 5 bases, leaving 10 bases not matched to a gene. The CDR3 loop spans 14 amino acids. In germline, CDR1 is MNHEY, CDR2 SVGAGI. CDR3 nucleotide sequence: TGTGCCAGCACCCCTGGTAGCGGGGCCGACGAGCAGTACTTC. Translating it yields CASTPGSGADEQYF.

This sequence joins TRBV6-5 and TRBJ2-7, with D perhaps TRBD1 (8 bases). This CDR3 comprises 16 residues. The V gene lost 1 base and the J gene lost 4 bases, with 17 bases spanning the gap. Per germline, CDR1 MNHEY and CDR2 SVGAGI. Here the CDR3 reads CASSYFGQGGRYEQYF. The CDR3 DNA sequence: TGTGCCAGCAGTTACTTCGGACAGGGAGGGCGGTACGAGCAGTACTTC.

This clone was detected only once. V gene TRBV6-5 combines with J gene TRBJ1-2; tentative D call: TRBD1 (5 bases). The V end was cut by 8 bases, the J end by 5 bases, with 9 bases between. CDR1 MNHEY and CDR2 SVGAGI come from the germline V gene. This CDR3 has 11 amino acids. This CDR3 reads CASRTGYGYTF. In DNA form, the CDR3 reads TGTGCCAGCCGTACAGGATATGGCTACACCTTC.

This clone was observed once. The chain employs TRBV6-5 and TRBJ1-2, with TRBD1 as a possible D gene (6 bases). The CDR3 runs 13 residues. Germline V CDR1 and CDR2: MNHEY, SVGAGI. Deletions cut 9 bases from V and 4 bases from J, with 15 bases between. CDR3 DNA sequence: TGTGCCAGATTGTCGGACAGATTCTATGGCTACACCTTC. Amino acids: CARLSDRFYGYTF.

As concerns this clone: Other DNA sequences of this sample code for an identical CDR3. This chain joins TRBV19 and TRBJ1-5, with TRBD1 matching over 7 bases. Losses at the gene ends were 3 bases for V and 5 bases for J; bases not matched to a gene: 4. The CDR3 runs to 14 residues. The germline V gene encodes CDR1 LNHDA and CDR2 SQIVND (reference sequence). Written as DNA, the CDR3 is TGTGCCAGTAGTATGGACAGGAGTCATCAGCCCCAGCATTTT. As protein: CASSMDRSHQPQHF.

This clone was picked up one time. The chain uses TRBV7-2 and TRBJ2-1; D gene unclear. Per the germline V gene, CDR1 is SGHTA and CDR2 is FQGNSA. Trimming left V 5 bases short and J 6 bases short, with 17 bases between. The CDR3 extends over 15 amino acids. The CDR3 region has the DNA TGTGCCAGCAGCGACGGTTACTTGATCCCCAATGAGCAGTTCTTC. Translation gives CASSDGYLIPNEQFF.

The rearrangement joins TRBV11-3 to TRBJ1-1; perhaps TRBD1 as D (5 bases). Germline assignment: CDR1 SGHNT and CDR2 YENEEA. The CDR3 covers 13 residues. V was pared by 0 bases and J by 5 bases, with 7 bases between. Written as DNA, the CDR3 is TGTGCCAGCAGCTTAGACCAGGGTACTGAAGCTTTCTTT. Residues: CASSLDQGTEAFF. Full variable domain (missing parts from reference TRBV11-3 and TRBJ1-1): EAGVVQSPRYKIIEKKQPVAFWCNPISGHNTLYWYLQNLGQGPELLIRYENEEAVDDSQLPKDRFSAERLKGVDSTLKIQPAELGDSAVYLCASSLDQGTEAFFGQGTRLTVV.

The rearrangement joins TRBV6-5 to TRBJ2-5; maybe TRBD2 (5 bases). The CDR3 spans 14 residues. V lost 6 bases to trimming and J lost 5 bases, with 16 bases between them. The V gene's germline CDR1 is MNHEY and CDR2 SVGAGI. The CDR3 loop is CASSPPTSRETQYF. In nucleotides, the CDR3 is TGTGCCAGCAGCCCCCCAACTAGTCGGGAGACCCAGTACTTC.

The chain recombines TRBV24-1 with TRBJ2-1; 10 bases are shared with TRBD1. The CDR3 is 16 residues long. Per the germline V gene, CDR1 is KGHDR and CDR2 is SFDVKD. Unmatched junction bases numbered 7, after V lost 5 bases and J lost 4 bases. CDR3 in amino acids: CATSGPGQGKYNEQFF. The CDR3 DNA reads TGTGCCACCAGTGGACCGGGACAGGGGAAGTACAATGAGCAGTTCTTC.

The V and J genes are TRBV18 and TRBJ1-6; the match to TRBD1 covers 8 bases. Germline trimming cut 5 bases from V and 11 bases from J; bases unmatched to any gene: 8. Germline loops: CDR1 KGHSH, CDR2 LQKENI. CDR3 length: 14 amino acids. DNA for the CDR3: TGTGCCAGCTCAACTGGACAGGGTTCAACACCCCTCCACTTT. It codes for CASSTGQGSTPLHF.